One and the same sample provided the 21 T cell receptor beta chains below, sequenced in a study of T cell changes during pregnancy in multiple sclerosis (dated by TCRdb to 2018 to 2020). The library was generated by the immunoSEQ multiplex PCR assay. The table comes from immuneACCESS by way of TCRdb, which keeps in-frame sequences with V and J called. Part of the clones is missing from these tables; in studies checked, under half for an unresolved V gene and the rest for unknown reasons. The sample table lists some 37,000 clones, around 92% of them with a count of one. 1.2% of the sample rests with the top ten. The source material was PBMCs (not recorded whether the cells were cultured). The receptor set was obtained from a female donor with multiple sclerosis, enrolled in a pregnancy study.

V and J are TRBV13 and TRBJ1-1, with TRBD1 as a possible D gene (5 bases). There are 13 residues in the CDR3. The germline CDR1 and CDR2 sequences are PRHDT and FYEKMQ (reference sequence). With 4 bases removed from V and 1 base from J, the gap between germline ends came to 7 bases. This CDR3 is CASSSDRNTEAFF. The DNA of the CDR3 is TGTGCCAGCAGCTCCGACAGGAACACTGAAGCTTTCTTT.

The chain uses TRBV28 and TRBJ1-3; 8 bases map to TRBD1. V dropped 7 bases and J dropped 5; count of bases not matched to a gene: 13. The CDR3 length is 16 residues. Germline CDR1 is MDHEN and CDR2 is SYDVKM. CDR3 nucleotides: TGTGCCAGCACCCTGGACAGGGAATTTTATCGAAACACCATATATTTT. Protein product: CASTLDREFYRNTIYF.

V is TRBV2 and J is TRBJ2-7, with 9 bases aligning to TRBD2. V trimming: 1 base; J trimming: 7 bases; junction bases outside the gene matches: 2. The CDR3 is made up of 13 amino acids. Germline lookup yields CDR1 SNHLY and CDR2 FYNNEI. CDR3 region: CASSEETSGEQYF. The CDR3 bases are TGTGCCAGCAGTGAAGAGACTAGCGGAGAGCAGTACTTC.

V and J are TRBV7-2 and TRBJ1-3; maybe TRBD1 (6 bases). Germline V lookup: CDR1 SGHTA, CDR2 FQGNSA. CDR3 length: 14 residues. Deletions cut 0 bases from V and 7 bases from J, with 10 bases between. This CDR3 is CASSLATGLNTIYF. The CDR3, as DNA: TGTGCCAGCAGCTTAGCCACAGGGCTTAACACCATATATTTT.

V and J are TRBV27 and TRBJ1-2; 12 bases map to TRBD1. Germline trimming cut 5 bases from V and 8 bases from J; bases unmatched to any gene: 9. The CDR3 totals 15 residues. Germline V lookup: CDR1 MNHEY, CDR2 SMNVEV (reference sequence). CDR3 in DNA: TGTGCCAGCAGTCCCGCGGGACAGGGGGCCAGCGGCTACACCTTC. Protein sequence: CASSPAGQGASGYTF.

The gene calls are TRBV5-4 and TRBJ2-7; 8 nucleotides match TRBD1. CDR1 is SGHNT and CDR2 is YYREEE in the germline V gene (reference sequence). The V and J ends lost 4 bases and 3 bases, in that order; junction bases with no gene match: 3. The CDR3 covers 13 residues. CDR3 protein: CASSRDRIYEQYF. The DNA of the CDR3 is TGTGCCAGCAGCCGGGACAGGATCTACGAGCAGTACTTC.

DNA for the CDR3: TGTGCCAGCAGGGGAGGGGACACCATATATTTT. It translates to CASRGGDTIYF. The chain carries TRBV6-1 and TRBJ1-3, with D possibly TRBD1 on 5 matching bases. Germline assignment: CDR1 MNHNS and CDR2 SASEGT. CDR3 size: 11 residues. The ends were cut back, 6 bases at V and 8 bases at J, with 8 bases in the middle.

The CDR3 here is CASRPSRGREQYF. CDR3 bases: TGTGCCAGCAGACCTAGCAGGGGGCGAGAGCAGTACTTC. The rearrangement joins TRBV2 to TRBJ2-7; 8 bases match TRBD1. The V gene's germline CDR1 is SNHLY and CDR2 FYNNEI. The CDR3 totals 13 residues. V lost 6 bases and J lost 7; bases outside the gene matches: 8. Using reference TRBV2 and TRBJ2-7 for the parts outside the CDR3, the full variable domain is EPEVTQTPSHQVTQMGQEVILRCVPISNHLYFYWYRQILGQKVEFLVSFYNNEISEKSEIFDDQFSVERPDGSNFTLKIRSTKLEDSAMYFCASRPSRGREQYFGPGTRLTVT.

Here the CDR3 DNA reads TGTGCCAGCAGTGAAAATGGAAGGAGGACGGCGTACTTC. It codes for CASSENGRRTAYF. The chain uses TRBV6-1 and TRBJ2-7, with a possible D match to TRBD2 (5 bases). The CDR3 has 13 amino acids. The germline V gene encodes CDR1 MNHNS and CDR2 SASEGT. The germline V and J ends were trimmed by 2 bases and 12 bases, with 17 bases remaining between them.

For the CDR3, the DNA is TGCGCCAGCAGCACGGGACTAGCGGGGGGACAAGAGACCCAGTACTTC. It encodes CASSTGLAGGQETQYF. The chain employs TRBV5-1 and TRBJ2-5; 15 bases agree with TRBD2. The CDR3 is 16 residues long. Germline CDR1 reads SGHRS; CDR2 reads YFSETQ. The V gene end was trimmed by 4 bases and the J gene end by 2 bases; junction bases not matched to a gene: 3.

This chain links TRBV28 with TRBJ1-5; 7 nucleotides agree with TRBD1. The V gene end was trimmed by 5 bases and the J gene end by 2 bases; junction bases not matched to a gene: 0. The CDR3 has 13 amino acids. Germline loops: CDR1 MDHEN, CDR2 SYDVKM. CDR3 region: CASSGQGNQPQHF. CDR3 bases: TGTGCCAGCAGTGGACAGGGCAATCAGCCCCAGCATTTT.

The V call is TRBV28, the J call TRBJ2-2; a possible D gene is TRBD2 (5 bases). V was pared by 3 bases and J by 6 bases, with 29 bases between. Germline V gene data show CDR1 as MDHEN and CDR2 as SYDVKM. The CDR3 totals 20 residues. CDR3 residues: CASSLVILRRPGKRAGELFF. The CDR3 DNA sequence: TGTGCCAGCAGTTTGGTTATACTAAGGCGGCCGGGAAAAAGGGCCGGGGAGCTGTTTTTT.

V is TRBV28 and J is TRBJ1-3, with 10 positions matching TRBD1. Germline V gene sequence: CDR1 MDHEN, CDR2 SYDVKM. The V segment lost 4 bases and the J segment 3 bases; nucleotides outside the gene matches: 6. The CDR3 contains 16 residues. CDR3 bases: TGTGCCAGCAGTTCCCCCGGGACAGGGGATGGAAACACCATATATTTT. It is translated as CASSSPGTGDGNTIYF.

The rearrangement links TRBV28 to TRBJ2-3, with 8 positions matching TRBD1. The CDR3 totals 14 residues. CDR1 is MDHEN and CDR2 is SYDVKM in the germline V gene. V was pared by 6 bases and J by 1 base, with 3 bases of the junction left unmatched. In DNA, the CDR3 is TGTGCCAGCAGATACAGGGGGGGCACAGATACGCAGTATTTT. This encodes CASRYRGGTDTQYF.

Of note for this clone: At one end, the junction sequence differs from germline, possibly due to a read error. This chain connects TRBV5-4 to TRBJ1-1; D remains unclear. Germline V gene data show CDR1 as SGHNT and CDR2 as YYREEE (reference sequence). The CDR3 totals 14 residues. The CDR3 DNA reads as TGTGCCAGCAGCTTGGAACACCAGAACTCTGAAGCTTTCTTT. This encodes CASSLEHQNSEAFF.

The chain has TRBV18 and TRBJ1-1; tentative D call: TRBD1 (5 bases). V lost 1 base to trimming and J lost 4 bases, with 10 bases between them. The germline gives CDR1 KGHSH, CDR2 LQKENI. The CDR3 contains 14 residues. CDR3 DNA sequence: TGTGCCAGCTCACCACGGGGGGAGGGCACTGAAGCTTTCTTT. Translated, it gives CASSPRGEGTEAFF.

The genes are TRBV9 and TRBJ2-1; 9 nucleotides agree with TRBD2. Per germline, CDR1 SGDLS and CDR2 YYNGEE. V was pared by 0 bases and J by 12 bases, with 13 bases of the junction left unmatched. This CDR3 region has 16 residues. In DNA, the CDR3 is TGTGCCAGCAGCGTAGGTGGCGGGAGGGACGACCCACTGCAGTTCTTC. Translating gives CASSVGGGRDDPLQFF.

The sample holds one count of this clone. The V call is TRBV27, the J call TRBJ2-7, with no clear D. Trimming removed 4 bases at V and 1 base at J, with 8 bases between. The germline V gene has CDR1 MNHEY and CDR2 SMNVEV (reference sequence). CDR3 size: 13 residues. For the CDR3, the DNA is TGTGCCAGCAGTTCGCAGGAGTCCTACGAGCAGTACTTC. As protein: CASSSQESYEQYF.

J is TRBJ2-1 and V is TRBV28; D might be TRBD2 (6 bases). Trimming cost V 2 bases and J 7 bases, with 15 bases left between them. This CDR3 is 15 amino acids long. Germline loops: CDR1 MDHEN, CDR2 SYDVKM. CDR3 sequence reads: CASSLGRDPLNEQFF. The CDR3 region has the DNA TGTGCCAGCAGTTTAGGGCGGGACCCCTTGAATGAGCAGTTCTTC.

This rearrangement joins TRBV5-1 to TRBJ2-7; 7 bases agree with TRBD1. The CDR3 totals 15 residues. The ends lost 6 bases at V and 2 bases at J; junction bases unmatched: 11. CDR1 and CDR2 (germline): SGHRS, YFSETQ. In DNA, the CDR3 is TGCGCCAGCACCCCGCGACAGGGCGGCACCTACGAGCAGTACTTC. It translates to CASTPRQGGTYEQYF.

The chain employs TRBV4-3 and TRBJ1-3; TRBD1 matches 9 bases. V lost 5 bases and J lost 4; bases outside the gene matches: 6. The CDR3 totals 15 residues. Germline CDR1 LGHNA, CDR2 YSLEER. Written as DNA, the CDR3 is TGCGCCAGCAGCAACAGGGGGCCGTTCGGAAACACCATATATTTT. Translation gives CASSNRGPFGNTIYF.